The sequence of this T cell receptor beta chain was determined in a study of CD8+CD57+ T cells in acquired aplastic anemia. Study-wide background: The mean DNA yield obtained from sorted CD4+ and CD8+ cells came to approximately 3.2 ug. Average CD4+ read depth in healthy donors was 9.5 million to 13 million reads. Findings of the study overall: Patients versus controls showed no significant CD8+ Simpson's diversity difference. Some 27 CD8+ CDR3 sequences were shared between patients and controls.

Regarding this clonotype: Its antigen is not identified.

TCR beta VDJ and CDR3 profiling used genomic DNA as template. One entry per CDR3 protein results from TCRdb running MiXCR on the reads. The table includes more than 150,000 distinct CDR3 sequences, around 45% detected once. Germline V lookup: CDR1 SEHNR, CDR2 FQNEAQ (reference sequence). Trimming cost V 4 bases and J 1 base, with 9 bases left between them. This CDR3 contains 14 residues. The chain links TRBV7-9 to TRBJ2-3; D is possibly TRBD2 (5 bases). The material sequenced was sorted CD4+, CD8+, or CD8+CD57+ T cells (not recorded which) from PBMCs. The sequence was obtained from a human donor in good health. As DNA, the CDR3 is TGTGCCAGCAGCTCGGACTCACGCACAGATACGCAGTATTTT. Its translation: CASSSDSRTDTQYF.